This is a list of T cell receptor beta chains from one sample in a study of blood T cell repertoires in COVID-19. This table comes from immunoSEQ multiplex PCR, and its TCRdb copy is limited to in-frame clones, with some not included. The sample holds around 340,000 clones, around 85% seen once. The specimen was PBMCs or T cells enriched from blood (not recorded which). These receptor sequences come from a woman in her thirties or forties with acute COVID-19. Each CDR3 is given with its conserved first and last residue. Each record gives: J gene, clone size, D gene, V gene, CDR3 DNA, CDR3 protein. A D gene is named only where the DNA matches it firmly. Clone sizes are given selectively: once, few, many, or a class where the clone is expanded.

TRBJ1-4,many,NA,TRBV5-6,TGTGCCAGCAGCTTGGTTCTTAATGAAAAACTGTTTTTT,CASSLVLNEKLFF
TRBJ2-3,NA,NA,TRBV27,TGTGCCAGCAGTTTATCACCCGGGTACCCAGATACGCAGTATTTT,CASSLSPGYPDTQYF
TRBJ2-6,NA,NA,TRBV12-5,TGTGCTAGTGCCCCTGGGCGAACCTCTGGGGCCAACGTCCTGACTTTAGGTGGGGCCAACGTCCTGACTTTC,CASAPGRTSGANVLTLGGANVLTF
TRBJ1-4,NA,TRBD1,TRBV6-5,TGTGCCAGCCGAACAGGGGAAGCAACTAATGAAAAACTGTTTTTT,CASRTGEATNEKLFF
TRBJ2-7,NA,NA,TRBV14,TGTGCCAGCAGCCAGTTTATGCTCCGGGACGGGAGATACGAGCAGTACTTC,CASSQFMLRDGRYEQYF
TRBJ2-6,few,NA,TRBV27,TGTGCCAGCAGTTTATATCTTTCTGGGGCCAACGTCCTGACTTTC,CASSLYLSGANVLTF
TRBJ1-1,NA,TRBD1,TRBV28,TGTGCCAGCAGTCCCAGCGGGGTCCAGGGGGCTACGAACACTGAAGCTTTCTTT,CASSPSGVQGATNTEAFF
TRBJ2-7,few,NA,TRBV21-1,TGTGCCAGCAGTAAAACACAGGGGGAGAAGTACGAGCAGTACTTC,CASSKTQGEKYEQYF
TRBJ1-1,NA,NA,TRBV9,TGTGCCAGCAGCGTAGAAGGACAGAACACTGAAGCTTTCTTT,CASSVEGQNTEAFF
TRBJ2-1,NA,TRBD2,TRBV7-8,TGTGCCAGCAGCTTAGAAGGGACTAGCGGTTACAATGAGCAGTTCTTC,CASSLEGTSGYNEQFF
TRBJ1-2,NA,TRBD1,TRBV19,TGTGCCAGTAGTATCCGAGCCGAGGGACAGGGGGGTGGCTACACCTTC,CASSIRAEGQGGGYTF
TRBJ2-3,NA,TRBD1,TRBV5-4,TGTGCCAGCGGCAGGGGGACAGATACGCAGTATTTT,CASGRGTDTQYF
TRBJ1-2,few,NA,TRBV5-6,TGTGCCAGCAGCCGAACCGACAGAGTTAACTATGGCTACACCTTC,CASSRTDRVNYGYTF
TRBJ1-1,NA,TRBD1,TRBV2,TGTGCCAGCAATCGCGGACAGGGGGTCTCGATGAACACTGAAGCTTTCTTT,CASNRGQGVSMNTEAFF
TRBJ2-3,NA,NA,TRBV27,TGTGCCAGCAGTTTCAGGGCGTCCGAACCCGTGAATACGCAGTATTTT,CASSFRASEPVNTQYF
TRBJ2-3,NA,NA,TRBV7-8,TGTGCCAGCAGCTTATTGGCCCGATCCCCCGGAGGGTTCACAGATACGCAGTATTTT,CASSLLARSPGGFTDTQYF
TRBJ2-5,NA,NA,TRBV5-1,TGCGCCAGCAGCTTACAGGGTCAAGAGACCCAGTACTTC,CASSLQGQETQYF
TRBJ2-1,NA,TRBD2,TRBV4-1,TGCGCCAGCAGCCAAGAGTACGGGAGCGGGATTAGGGAGCAGTTCTTC,CASSQEYGSGIREQFF
TRBJ1-3,NA,NA,TRBV5-5,TGTGCCAGCAGCTTCGACAGCACCTCTGGAAACACCATATATTTT,CASSFDSTSGNTIYF
TRBJ1-5,NA,NA,TRBV12-3/TRBV12-4,TGTGCCAGCAGTCTGGCCGGAAACCGGGCCCAGCATTTT,CASSLAGNRAQHF
TRBJ1-5,NA,NA,TRBV2,TGTGCCAGCAGTGCAGTTAACCAGGGGTATCAGCCCCAGCATTTT,CASSAVNQGYQPQHF
TRBJ1-1,NA,NA,TRBV12-3/TRBV12-4,TGTGCCAGCAACAGGATCGAAGCTTTCTTT,CASNRIEAFF
TRBJ1-5,NA,NA,TRBV18,TGTGCCAGCTCACCATATCTAGCGGCCTCGGGCAATCAGCCCCAGCATTTT,CASSPYLAASGNQPQHF
TRBJ1-2,NA,TRBD1,TRBV28,TGTGCCAGCAGTTTGGAAGCTACAGGGGGCGCAGGAAATGGCTACACCTTC,CASSLEATGGAGNGYTF
TRBJ1-2,NA,TRBD1,TRBV5-6,TGTGCCAGCAGCGAACAGGGGCAGGAATATATTCGGGGCTACACCTTC,CASSEQGQEYIRGYTF
TRBJ2-3,once,TRBD2,TRBV5-4,TGTGCCAGCAGCTCTATTTGGCTAGCGGGGGGAGATACGCAGTATTTT,CASSSIWLAGGDTQYF
TRBJ2-3,NA,NA,TRBV11-3,TGTGCCAGCAGCCAGAGCGCCCGCACAGATACGCAGTATTTT,CASSQSARTDTQYF
TRBJ1-2,NA,TRBD1,TRBV19,TGTGCCAGCCACACAGGGGTAGTTGGCTACACCTTC,CASHTGVVGYTF
TRBJ2-2,NA,NA,TRBV12-3/TRBV12-4,TGTGCCAGCAGTCAACGGAGGTCCGGGGAGCTGTTTTTT,CASSQRRSGELFF
TRBJ2-7,NA,TRBD1,TRBV19,TGTGCCAGTAGTGACCGGGACAGCCCCTACGAGCAGTACTTC,CASSDRDSPYEQYF
TRBJ1-2,NA,NA,TRBV28,TGTGCCAGCAGTTTACCGACAGGAGTATATGGCTACACCTTC,CASSLPTGVYGYTF
TRBJ2-1,NA,TRBD2,TRBV19,TGTGCCAGTACCAAGCGGGGGGGATCCTACAATGAGCAGTTCTTC,CASTKRGGSYNEQFF
TRBJ2-3,NA,NA,TRBV3-1/TRBV3-2,TGTGCCAGCAGCCAAGGCAGAACAGATACGCAGTATTTT,CASSQGRTDTQYF
TRBJ1-1,NA,TRBD1,TRBV6-5,TGTGCCAGCAGTTTTCATCCCGGGACAGGGAACACTGAAGCTTTCTTT,CASSFHPGTGNTEAFF
TRBJ1-5,NA,NA,TRBV6-2/TRBV6-3,TGTGCCAGCAGTTACTCGGCAGGGGCCGGTCAGCCCCAGCATTTT,CASSYSAGAGQPQHF
TRBJ1-1,NA,NA,TRBV6-1,TGTGCCAGCAGTGAGGGACACAACACTGAAGCTTTCTTT,CASSEGHNTEAFF
TRBJ1-6,NA,TRBD1,TRBV28,TGTGCCAGCCGGGACAGGAATAATTCACCCCTCCACTTT,CASRDRNNSPLHF
TRBJ1-6,NA,TRBD1,TRBV19,TGTGCCAGTAGTATCTCAGGGGGCAATTCACCCCTCCACTTT,CASSISGGNSPLHF
TRBJ1-1,NA,NA,TRBV6-2/TRBV6-3,TGTGCCAGCAGTGACCCCCCGGGGAACACTGAAGCTTTCTTT,CASSDPPGNTEAFF
TRBJ2-1,NA,TRBD2,TRBV6-4,TGTGCCAGCAGTCTACTAGCGGGTTACAATGAGCAGTTCTTC,CASSLLAGYNEQFF
TRBJ2-3,NA,TRBD2,TRBV19,TGTGCCAGTAGAAGAGCGGGGTCCACAGATACGCAGTATTTT,CASRRAGSTDTQYF
TRBJ1-5,NA,NA,TRBV3-1/TRBV3-2,TGTGCCAGCAGCCAAGGGACAGTGAGCAATCAGCCCCAGCATTTT,CASSQGTVSNQPQHF